This T cell receptor (beta chain) stems from a study of blood T cell repertoires in COVID-19. The table came from immunoSEQ multiplex PCR; TCRdb's copy has only in-frame clones and leaves some out. The sample gives over 300,000 clones, 85% to 90% of which show up once; approximately 6.2% is in the top ten. The source material was peripheral blood. The clonotype was recovered from a man aged 18 to 35 with active or convalescent COVID-19.

The CDR3 sequence: CASSPTGGIQPQHF. The CDR3 DNA reads as TGCGCCAGCAGCCCGACAGGGGGCATTCAGCCCCAGCATTTT. The chain recombines TRBV5-1 with TRBJ1-5; 10 bases match TRBD1. This CDR3 has 14 amino acids. Germline V CDR1 and CDR2: SGHRS, YFSETQ. Trimming took 4 bases from V and 6 from J; bases not matched to a gene: 4. Using reference TRBV5-1 and TRBJ1-5 for the parts outside the CDR3, the full variable domain is KAGVTQTPRYLIKTRGQQVTLSCSPISGHRSVSWYQQTPGQGLQFLFEYFSETQRNKGNFPGRFSGRQFSNSRSEMNVSTLELGDSALYLCASSPTGGIQPQHFGDGTRLSIL.